This T cell receptor (beta chain) comes out of a study of monozygotic twins with inflammatory bowel disease. Points from the study as a whole: Immunosuppressive treatment differences may have increased patient repertoire variability.

Notes on this clonotype: The antigen remains undetermined.

Each TCR library consumed 3,000 to 4,000 ng of total RNA. Template-switch reactions added UMIs with a 6-nucleotide sample barcode. TCRdb re-called the 5' RACE reads; every CDR3 protein appears as one record, without DNA. The listing records 150,000 to 200,000 distinct CDR3 sequences. This receptor was identified in a human donor with ulcerative colitis or Crohn's disease, or a healthy co-twin of an affected twin (not recorded which). Source material: blood.

The CDR3: CASSFDLNEKLFF. The J gene is TRBJ1-4, the V gene TRBV5-4. The V gene's germline CDR1 is SGHNT and CDR2 YYREEE (reference sequence). The CDR3 totals 13 residues.